What follows are 32 T cell receptor beta chains derived from one specimen sequenced in a study of cytomegalovirus exposure and HLA in healthy donors. PCR employed 60 Vbeta and 13 Jbeta primers. Repertoires were generated with immunoSEQ multiplex PCR, while TCRdb's copy carries only in-frame clones and drops some. The sample has around 130,000 clones; the top ten hold around 1.5%. Sequenced material: PBMCs. Receptors originate from a woman aged 40 to 49 in good health and CMV-seronegative.

V and J are TRBV5-1 and TRBJ2-1, with D possibly being TRBD1 (5 bases). The V gene lost 2 bases and the J gene lost 5 bases, with 8 bases spanning the gap. Germline V gives CDR1 SGHRS, CDR2 YFSETQ. This CDR3 has 13 residues. As DNA, the CDR3 is TGCGCCAGCAGCTTAGACAGCAACAATGAGCAGTTCTTC. Its protein is CASSLDSNNEQFF. Using reference TRBV5-1 and TRBJ2-1 for the parts outside the CDR3, the full variable domain is KAGVTQTPRYLIKTRGQQVTLSCSPISGHRSVSWYQQTPGQGLQFLFEYFSETQRNKGNFPGRFSGRQFSNSRSEMNVSTLELGDSALYLCASSLDSNNEQFFGPGTRLTVL.

The J gene is TRBJ2-5, the V gene TRBV6-1; weak D call: TRBD2 (6 bases). Germline loops: CDR1 MNHNS, CDR2 SASEGT. Trimming shortened V by 6 bases and J by 4 bases, and 15 bases separated the two germline ends. The CDR3 contains 14 residues. The CDR3 loop is CASRISGWGETQYF. The DNA of the CDR3 is TGTGCCAGCAGGATTAGCGGATGGGGAGAGACCCAGTACTTC.

V usage is TRBV7-9 and J usage is TRBJ2-2; TRBD1 matches at 8 bases. Germline V gives CDR1 SEHNR, CDR2 FQNEAQ (reference sequence). After removal of 5 bases from V and 4 bases from J, the junction contained 9 bases not matched to a gene. The CDR3 has 16 amino acids. CDR3 coding DNA: TGTGCCAGCAGCCCTCGACAGGGGCGCGTCACCGGGGAGCTGTTTTTT. It specifies CASSPRQGRVTGELFF.

The rearrangement joins TRBV4-3 to TRBJ1-2; D might be TRBD1 (5 bases). V was clipped by 0 bases and J by 4 bases, with 18 bases between them. The CDR3 is 17 amino acids. Germline loops: CDR1 LGHNA, CDR2 YSLEER. DNA of the CDR3: TGCGCCAGCAGCCAAGATCTGAGTCCTACAGGATCCTATGGCTACACCTTC. This sequence encodes CASSQDLSPTGSYGYTF.

The chain links TRBV27 to TRBJ1-3, with D tentatively TRBD1 (6 bases). V gave up 6 bases and J gave up 0 bases, with 12 bases separating them. The CDR3 has 15 residues. Germline V gene sequence: CDR1 MNHEY, CDR2 SMNVEV (reference sequence). CDR3 DNA sequence: TGTGCCAGCAGCTTCAGGGGATACTCTGGAAACACCATATATTTT. Amino acid sequence: CASSFRGYSGNTIYF.

The rearrangement uses TRBV7-2 and TRBJ1-1; 7 nucleotides line up with TRBD1. Germline V gene data show CDR1 as SGHTA and CDR2 as FQGNSA. The CDR3 has 14 amino acids. V gave up 1 base and J gave up 3 bases; unmatched junction bases: 2. This CDR3 is CASSLEGAYTEAFF. CDR3 DNA sequence: TGTGCCAGCAGCTTAGAGGGGGCTTACACTGAAGCTTTCTTT.

The DNA for the CDR3 is TGCGGACTAGAGGAATTAAATGAGCAGTTCTTC. The encoded protein is CGLEELNEQFF. This chain connects TRBV20-1 to TRBJ2-1, with TRBD2 identical over 7 bases. Germline V lookup: CDR1 DFQATT, CDR2 SNEGSKA (reference sequence). The CDR3 sequence is 11 residues long.

In regard to this clone: Its ends do not fully match the called genes, so a read error is possible. The V call is TRBV5-6, the J call TRBJ1-1, with TRBD1 identical over 9 bases. CDR3 length equals 15 residues. Germline V gene data show CDR1 as SGHDT and CDR2 as YYEEEE. As DNA, the CDR3 is TGTGCCAGCAGCGTGACCGGGACAGGGAACACTAAAGCTTTCTTT. Encoded protein: CASSVTGTGNTKAFF.

V usage is TRBV18 and J usage is TRBJ1-2; D gene uncertain. CDR1 and CDR2 from the germline V gene are KGHSH and LQKENI. The CDR3 runs to 11 residues. With 5 bases removed from V and 8 bases from J, the gap between germline ends came to 9 bases. CDR3 bases: TGTGCCAGCTCATCCACAGAAGGCTACACCTTC. As protein: CASSSTEGYTF.

This CDR3 reads CASSYSTLARGNTIYF. CDR3 sequence (DNA): TGTGCCAGCAGTTACTCGACCCTCGCCAGGGGTAACACCATATATTTT. The rearrangement joins TRBV6-5 to TRBJ1-3, with D possibly TRBD1 on 6 matching bases. V lost 0 bases to trimming and J lost 7 bases, with 16 bases between them. This CDR3 has 16 residues. The germline V gene encodes CDR1 MNHEY and CDR2 SVGAGI.

Turning to this clone: Germline is not matched at one junction end, which may reflect a read error. V usage is TRBV2 and J usage is TRBJ1-2; 8 bases agree with TRBD1. The length of the CDR3 is 14 residues. Germline V lookup: CDR1 SNHLY, CDR2 FYNNEI. The CDR3, as DNA: TGTGCCAGCAGTGAAGCCGGGACAGGTCTAGGCCCTTGTTTC. Translation gives CASSEAGTGLGPCF.

V is TRBV20-1 and J is TRBJ2-3; perhaps TRBD1 as D (6 bases). There are 11 residues in the CDR3. V was trimmed by 6 bases and J by 5 bases, leaving 9 bases between them. Germline V gene data show CDR1 as DFQATT and CDR2 as SNEGSKA (reference sequence). The CDR3 loop is CSALGGDTQYF. The CDR3 nucleotides are TGCAGTGCCCTAGGGGGAGATACGCAGTATTTT.

V gene TRBV27 combines with J gene TRBJ1-2, with a possible D match to TRBD1 (5 bases). V gave up 6 bases and J gave up 4 bases, with 12 bases separating them. Germline V gives CDR1 MNHEY, CDR2 SMNVEV (reference sequence). The CDR3 spans 13 residues. Here the CDR3 reads CASSLGGIYGYTF. Here the CDR3 DNA reads TGTGCCAGCAGCCTGGGGGGGATCTATGGCTACACCTTC.

The chain joins TRBV10-3 to TRBJ2-7; TRBD1 agrees at 7 bases. This CDR3 spans 15 amino acids. The germline V gene has CDR1 ENHRY and CDR2 SYGVKD. With V trimmed by 7 bases and J by 2 bases, 11 bases remained unmatched. CDR3 sequence (DNA): TGTGCCATCACTATCGGACAGGACAATACCTACGAGCAGTACTTC. Its translation is CAITIGQDNTYEQYF.

The genes are TRBV6-5 and TRBJ1-2, with 8 bases fitting TRBD1. The trim removed 4 bases at V and 6 bases at J, leaving 4 bases unmatched. This CDR3 is built from 13 residues. The germline CDR1 and CDR2 sequences are MNHEY and SVGAGI. The CDR3 nucleotides read TGTGCCAGCAGTTTGGGACAGGTCGATGGCTACACCTTC. Protein sequence: CASSLGQVDGYTF.

The chain recombines TRBV15 with TRBJ2-5; D not resolved. Germline values: CDR1 LNHNV, CDR2 YYDKDF (reference sequence). The V end lost 3 bases, the J end lost 2 bases, and 4 bases lay between the germline ends. The CDR3 consists of 12 residues. For the CDR3, the DNA is TGTGCCACCAGCAGCCCGCAAGAGACCCAGTACTTC. Translated: CATSSPQETQYF.

With respect to this clone: Without the conserved terminal phenylalanine or tryptophan, this CDR3 likely stems from a read error. The DNA is omitted, as the CDR3 cannot be located on it reliably, and the CDR3 follows TCRdb's listing. The rearrangement uses TRBV6-1 and TRBJ1-2; TRBD1, as called in the table, went unchecked against the DNA. CDR1 and CDR2 from the germline V gene are MNHNS and SASEGT. The CDR3 length is 14 residues, termini included. CDR3 protein: CASSEGTGPRLRWS.

The chain joins TRBV29-1 to TRBJ1-2, with TRBD1 as a possible D gene (6 bases). V lost 5 bases to trimming and J lost 4 bases, with 17 bases between them. The CDR3 is 14 residues long. Looked up from germline, CDR1 is SQVTM and CDR2 is ANQGSEA. CDR3 bases: TGCAGCGTTAAGGGGGGGCGCGGGTTCTATGGCTACACCTTC. The encoded protein is CSVKGGRGFYGYTF. Combining the CDR3 with reference TRBV29-1 and TRBJ1-2 gives the whole variable domain SAVISQKPSRDICQRGTSLTIQCQVDSQVTMMFWYRQQPGQSLTLIATANQGSEATYESGFVIDKFPISRPNLTFSTLTVSNMSPEDSSIYLCSVKGGRGFYGYTFGSGTRLTVV.

This sequence joins TRBV27 and TRBJ1-2, with TRBD1 as a possible D gene (6 bases). CDR3 length: 17 residues. V lost 4 bases, J lost 6 bases, and 24 bases lay in between. Per the germline V gene, CDR1 is MNHEY and CDR2 is SMNVEV (reference sequence). DNA of the CDR3: TGTGCCAGCAGTTCATCCCCCGGGACAACTATTGGAGATGGCTACACCTTC. Its translation is CASSSSPGTTIGDGYTF.

V usage is TRBV10-3 and J usage is TRBJ2-7; 9 bases fit TRBD1. The CDR3 is 14 amino acids. Germline V CDR1 and CDR2: ENHRY, SYGVKD. V was clipped by 7 bases and J by 5 bases; unmatched bases: 9. CDR3: CAITHRDRDNEQYF. Written as DNA, the CDR3 is TGTGCCATCACTCACCGGGACAGGGACAACGAGCAGTACTTC.

This chain connects TRBV4-1 to TRBJ1-6, with TRBD1 matching 8 bases. The CDR3 runs to 16 residues. Per germline, CDR1 MGHRA and CDR2 YSYEKL. V gave up 6 bases and J gave up 2 bases; unmatched junction bases: 6. DNA of the CDR3: TGCGCCAGCAGGGAACAGGGGGGCGCCTATAATTCACCCCTCCACTTT. Protein sequence: CASREQGGAYNSPLHF.

The chain combines TRBV20-1 with TRBJ1-2; D ambiguous. Germline lookup yields CDR1 DFQATT and CDR2 SNEGSKA (reference sequence). Trimming removed 1 base from V and 4 bases from J, with 4 bases in between. The CDR3 runs to 11 residues. The CDR3 DNA follows: TGCAGTGCTAGAGCCGTCTATGGCTACACCTTC. Protein: CSARAVYGYTF.

This rearrangement joins TRBV5-1 to TRBJ2-2; tentatively, D is TRBD1 (5 bases). CDR1 SGHRS and CDR2 YFSETQ come from the germline V gene. V gave up 5 bases and J gave up 5 bases, with 13 bases separating them. This CDR3 region has 14 residues. The CDR3 region is CASRGQGGTGELFF. The CDR3 DNA reads as TGCGCCAGCAGAGGTCAGGGCGGAACCGGGGAGCTGTTTTTT. The full variable domain, its missing parts supplied by reference TRBV5-1 and TRBJ2-2, is KAGVTQTPRYLIKTRGQQVTLSCSPISGHRSVSWYQQTPGQGLQFLFEYFSETQRNKGNFPGRFSGRQFSNSRSEMNVSTLELGDSALYLCASRGQGGTGELFFGEGSRLTVL.

The V gene is TRBV4-3, the J gene TRBJ1-1; D might be TRBD1 (6 bases). V was clipped by 1 base and J by 10 bases, with 16 bases between them. Germline V lookup: CDR1 LGHNA, CDR2 YSLEER. The CDR3 is 14 residues long. The CDR3 nucleotides read TGCGCCAGCAGCCAAGTAGGGGGGGCTCAGAGAGCTTTCTTT. It codes for CASSQVGGAQRAFF.

The chain is built from TRBV6-1 and TRBJ2-7; no clear D gene. This CDR3 spans 15 amino acids. Looked up from germline, CDR1 is MNHNS and CDR2 is SASEGT. With 3 bases removed from V and 1 base from J, the gap between germline ends came to 13 bases. CDR3 sequence (DNA): TGTGCCAGCAGTGAGACCCCCGGGTCATCCTACGAGCAGTACGTC. This gives the protein CASSETPGSSYEQYV.

The chain has TRBV5-5 and TRBJ1-1; the D is unclear. The V gene lost 3 bases and the J gene lost 4 bases, with 7 bases spanning the gap. Germline loops: CDR1 SGHKS, CDR2 YYEKEE (reference sequence). This CDR3 comprises 12 residues. This CDR3 is CASSSHGTEAFF. The CDR3 nucleotides are TGTGCCAGCAGCTCGCACGGCACTGAAGCTTTCTTT. The entire variable domain, with the rest obtained from reference TRBV5-5 and TRBJ1-1, is as follows: DAGVTQSPTHLIKTRGQQVTLRCSPISGHKSVSWYQQVLGQGPQFIFQYYEKEERGRGNFPDRFSARQFPNYSSELNVNALLLGDSALYLCASSSHGTEAFFGQGTRLTVV.

The chain joins TRBV5-4 to TRBJ1-4; D is uncertain. The CDR3 sequence is 15 residues long. Germline CDR1 SGHNT, CDR2 YYREEE (reference sequence). Trimming shortened V by 0 bases and J by 7 bases, and 13 bases separated the two germline ends. The CDR3 DNA sequence: TGTGCCAGCAGCTTGGACCCTCAAAGAGGTGAAAAACTGTTTTTT. Its translation: CASSLDPQRGEKLFF.

The rearrangement uses TRBV10-3 and TRBJ2-1, with a tentative D call TRBD2 (7 bases). This CDR3 contains 17 residues. The germline CDR1 and CDR2 sequences are ENHRY and SYGVKD. Trimming cost V 2 bases and J 2 bases, with 16 bases left between them. The CDR3 sequence: CAISEGVRGGTYNEQFF. The CDR3 DNA reads as TGTGCCATCAGTGAGGGCGTTAGGGGGGGCACCTACAATGAGCAGTTCTTC.

The chain recombines TRBV28 with TRBJ1-5, with 7 bases lining up with TRBD1. Looked up from germline, CDR1 is MDHEN and CDR2 is SYDVKM. CDR3 size: 15 residues. V was clipped by 6 bases and J by 7 bases; unmatched bases: 12. The CDR3 DNA follows: TGTGCCAGCAGCTTACGACAGGGATTCGGACAGCCCCAGCATTTT. Its translation: CASSLRQGFGQPQHF.

J is TRBJ2-7 and V is TRBV4-1, with D maybe TRBD1 (5 bases). The CDR3 is made up of 15 amino acids. The V end was cut by 0 bases, the J end by 3 bases, with 12 bases between. Germline-derived CDR1 and CDR2 are MGHRA and YSYEKL. This CDR3 is CASSQDRDRYYEQYV. For the CDR3, the DNA is TGCGCCAGCAGCCAAGATAGAGACAGATACTACGAGCAGTACGTC.

V gene TRBV6-4 combines with J gene TRBJ1-1; tentatively, D is TRBD1 (5 bases). V was trimmed by 0 bases and J by 1 base, leaving 9 bases between them. This CDR3 spans 15 amino acids. Per germline, CDR1 MRHNA and CDR2 SNTAGT. CDR3 nucleotides: TGTGCCAGCAGTGACTCAAGAAGGGGGAACACTGAAGCTTTCTTT. Its translation is CASSDSRRGNTEAFF.

V usage is TRBV9 and J usage is TRBJ2-5, with 12 positions matching TRBD1. Germline CDR1 and CDR2: SGDLS and YYNGEE. Losses at the gene ends were 3 bases for V and 11 bases for J; bases not matched to a gene: 14. The CDR3 is made up of 16 amino acids. CDR3 amino acids: CASSGFTGQGANEQYF. The CDR3 region has the DNA TGTGCCAGCAGCGGATTTACGGGACAGGGGGCGAATGAGCAGTACTTC.